A single sample is the source of the 21 T cell receptor beta chains below, sequenced in a study of blood T cell repertoires in COVID-19. Repertoires were generated with immunoSEQ multiplex PCR, while TCRdb's copy carries only in-frame clones and drops some. Of approximately 250,000 clones listed, roughly nine tenths were seen once; the top ten hold around 8.8%. Specimen: peripheral blood. All receptors come from a man aged 40-49 years with active or convalescent COVID-19.

The V and J genes are TRBV12-3 or TRBV12-4 and TRBJ1-1; D is perhaps TRBD1 (5 bases). The V end was cut by 1 base, the J end by 10 bases, with 10 bases between. This CDR3 region has 12 residues. The CDR3 DNA sequence: TGTGCCAGCAGTTTAGGAAGTAGGGGAGCTTTCTTT. Residues: CASSLGSRGAFF.

V is TRBV2 and J is TRBJ1-5, with D unclear. CDR1 SNHLY and CDR2 FYNNEI come from the germline V gene. CDR3 length equals 13 residues. Trimming pared 6 bases from V and 0 bases from J, leaving 6 bases between. CDR3 loop: CASRRNSNQPQHF. The CDR3 DNA reads TGTGCCAGCAGGCGGAATAGCAATCAGCCCCAGCATTTT.

The chain joins TRBV18 to TRBJ1-4; no clear D. V lost 3 bases, J lost 1 base, and 9 bases lay in between. CDR1 and CDR2 from the germline V gene are KGHSH and LQKENI. The CDR3 runs 15 residues. The CDR3 DNA sequence: TGTGCCAGCTCACCCAAGGGAGGAACTAATGAAAAACTGTTTTTT. Translated, it gives CASSPKGGTNEKLFF.

CDR3: CAWSFLAERGYNEQFF. As DNA, the CDR3 is TGTGCCTGGTCCTTCCTAGCGGAACGAGGGTATAATGAGCAGTTCTTC. The chain recombines TRBV30 with TRBJ2-1; 7 positions agree with TRBD2. V lost 5 bases and J lost 7; bases outside the gene matches: 17. In germline, CDR1 is GTSNPN, CDR2 SVGIG (reference sequence). This CDR3 is built from 16 residues.

This clone came up once. CDR3 bases: TGTGCCAGCCGACGTAGGGACTTGCTCTACAATGAGCAGTTCTTC. Translating it yields CASRRRDLLYNEQFF. This chain connects TRBV28 to TRBJ2-1; maybe TRBD2 (6 bases). This CDR3 spans 15 amino acids. Germline V gene sequence: CDR1 MDHEN, CDR2 SYDVKM. Trimming removed 8 bases at V and 3 bases at J, with 17 bases between.

Remarks on this clone: In the same sample, other DNA sequences code for this CDR3. V gene TRBV29-1 combines with J gene TRBJ1-1, with D possibly matching TRBD1 (5 bases). The germline V gene encodes CDR1 SQVTM and CDR2 ANQGSEA. There are 13 residues in the CDR3. V gave up 5 bases and J gave up 1 base, with 11 bases separating them. CDR3 nucleotide sequence: TGCAGCGTTTTTTCTGGACAGAACACTGAAGCTTTCTTT. It specifies CSVFSGQNTEAFF.

J is TRBJ2-5 and V is TRBV6-5; 8 nucleotides line up with TRBD1. V dropped 2 bases and J dropped 5; count of bases not matched to a gene: 7. The CDR3 is 15 residues long. CDR1 and CDR2 from the germline V gene are MNHEY and SVGAGI. Here the CDR3 DNA reads TGTGCCAGCAGTTACCCCTGGACAGGGCGGGAGACCCAGTACTTC. Encoded protein: CASSYPWTGRETQYF.

This clone was observed a single time. An end of the junction does not agree with germline; a read error may underlie this. The chain couples TRBV9 to TRBJ1-1; D ambiguous. The germline V gene encodes CDR1 SGDLS and CDR2 YYNGEE. The CDR3 spans 12 residues. Written as DNA, the CDR3 is TGTGCCAGCAGCGTAGATGTCAGATCTTTTGTTTTT. This encodes CASSVDVRSFVF.

Concerning this clone: Different DNA sequences within this sample yield the same CDR3. The V call is TRBV20-1, the J call TRBJ1-1, with a possible D match to TRBD1 (6 bases). Looked up from germline, CDR1 is DFQATT and CDR2 is SNEGSKA (reference sequence). This CDR3 has 11 amino acids. V was pared by 3 bases and J by 8 bases, with 10 bases between. The CDR3, as DNA: TGCAGTGCTAGTTCGGGACACGAAGCTTTCTTT. This sequence encodes CSASSGHEAFF.

As concerns this clone: A read error may be the cause here, since a much bigger clone is one base away. The same CDR3 is also encoded by other DNA sequences in this sample. The chain links TRBV7-2 to TRBJ2-1, with 11 bases matching TRBD1. Trimming removed 4 bases from V and 4 bases from J; junction bases left unmatched: 3. CDR3 length: 15 amino acids. Germline V lookup: CDR1 SGHTA, CDR2 FQGNSA. CDR3 sequence: CASSWGQGEYNEQFF. CDR3 DNA: TGTGCCAGCAGCTGGGGACAGGGGGAATACAATGAGCAGTTCTTC.

The chain links TRBV6-1 to TRBJ2-5, with TRBD1 identical over 7 bases. The CDR3 has 15 amino acids. V trimming: 0 bases; J trimming: 6 bases; junction bases outside the gene matches: 7. Germline CDR1 reads MNHNS; CDR2 reads SASEGT. The CDR3 spells CASSEADGQAQTQYF. The CDR3 nucleotides read TGTGCCAGCAGTGAAGCCGACGGACAGGCTCAGACCCAGTACTTC.

The chain combines TRBV7-9 with TRBJ1-4; 7 nucleotides agree with TRBD1. V lost 7 bases and J lost 3; bases outside the gene matches: 5. The CDR3 length is 14 residues. CDR1 and CDR2 (germline): SEHNR, FQNEAQ (reference sequence). The DNA of the CDR3 is TGTGCCAGCACCCCCAGGGGGGCTAATGAAAAACTGTTTTTT. This gives the protein CASTPRGANEKLFF.

The chain employs TRBV7-2 and TRBJ2-1, with 11 bases matching TRBD2. The junction had 5 bases not matched to a gene; V was cut back by 2 bases and J by 8 bases. CDR1 SGHTA and CDR2 FQGNSA come from the germline V gene. The CDR3 length is 15 residues. The DNA for the CDR3 is TGTGCCAGCAGCTTATTAGCGGGAGGGTTCTATGAGCAGTTCTTC. This encodes CASSLLAGGFYEQFF.

The gene calls are TRBV4-2 and TRBJ2-7; 7 bases fit TRBD1. The length of the CDR3 is 16 residues. Germline-derived CDR1 and CDR2 are LGHNA and YNFKEQ. Trimming cost V 0 bases and J 3 bases; bases outside gene matches: 8. The CDR3 sequence: CASSQEAGQDIYEQYF. The CDR3 DNA sequence: TGTGCCAGCAGCCAAGAGGCTGGACAGGATATCTACGAGCAGTACTTC.

The genes are TRBV12-5 and TRBJ2-7, with no clear D. CDR1 is LGHNT, CDR2 FRNRAP, per germline. With 6 bases removed from V and 4 bases from J, the gap between germline ends came to 13 bases. This CDR3 is built from 13 residues. CDR3 sequence reads: CASGHSSGYEQYF. In DNA, the CDR3 is TGTGCTAGTGGGCACTCGTCTGGTTACGAGCAGTACTTC.

This clone was recorded once. The chain combines TRBV5-5 with TRBJ2-1, with D tentatively TRBD2 (5 bases). CDR1 is SGHKS and CDR2 is YYEKEE in the germline V gene (reference sequence). This CDR3 region has 15 residues. Trimming left V 4 bases short and J 3 bases short, with 14 bases between. As DNA, the CDR3 is TGTGCCAGCAGCGCGGGCCTGATCCTCTACAATGAGCAGTTCTTC. Its protein product is CASSAGLILYNEQFF.

The genes are TRBV9 and TRBJ2-7; 7 bases agree with TRBD2. This CDR3 is 16 amino acids long. The junction had 8 bases not matched to a gene; V was cut back by 0 bases and J by 2 bases. The germline V gene has CDR1 SGDLS and CDR2 YYNGEE. CDR3 in amino acids: CASSVGGGSGTYEQYF. Here the CDR3 DNA reads TGTGCCAGCAGCGTAGGGGGCGGGAGTGGGACCTACGAGCAGTACTTC.

The V call is TRBV19, the J call TRBJ2-1; 8 nucleotides match TRBD1. Germline V lookup: CDR1 LNHDA, CDR2 SQIVND (reference sequence). The J segment lost 8 bases and the V segment lost 0 bases, leaving 9 bases of the junction unmatched. The CDR3 runs to 16 residues. The DNA for the CDR3 is TGTGCCAGTAGTATAGATAACCCAGGGGGCTCGGATGAGCAGTTCTTC. Protein sequence: CASSIDNPGGSDEQFF.

J is TRBJ2-7 and V is TRBV3-1 (or the pseudogene TRBV3-2); the match to TRBD2 covers 8 bases. Per germline, CDR1 LGHDT and CDR2 YNNKEL (reference sequence). The J segment lost 6 bases and the V segment lost 0 bases, leaving 10 bases of the junction unmatched. This CDR3 is 16 amino acids long. The CDR3 region has the DNA TGTGCCAGCAGCCAAGAAATAGCGGGACCCTCGCCCGAGCAGTACTTC. This encodes CASSQEIAGPSPEQYF.

This chain uses TRBV9 with TRBJ2-3, with TRBD2 matching 9 bases. CDR1 and CDR2 from the germline V gene are SGDLS and YYNGEE. Trimming removed 0 bases from V and 0 bases from J; junction bases left unmatched: 2. The CDR3 runs 16 residues. The CDR3 DNA follows: TGTGCCAGCAGCGTAGAACTAGCGGGCAGCACAGATACGCAGTATTTT. Translating it yields CASSVELAGSTDTQYF.

This clone was counted a few times. V and J are TRBV7-9 and TRBJ1-6; D gene uncertain. This CDR3 has 13 amino acids. With 3 bases removed from V and 9 bases from J, the gap between germline ends came to 9 bases. Germline V gives CDR1 SEHNR, CDR2 FQNEAQ (reference sequence). The CDR3 protein is CASSFSRGSPLHF. The DNA of the CDR3 is TGTGCCAGCAGCTTTAGCCGGGGTTCACCCCTCCACTTT.